This T cell receptor (beta chain) stems from a study of glioma-infiltrating T cells after dendritic cell vaccination. The overall study: The vaccine used monocyte-derived dendritic cells pulsed overnight with autologous tumor lysate. At biweekly intervals, patients got three intradermal dendritic cell vaccine injections.

Germline CDR1 reads ENHRY; CDR2 reads SYGVKD. This CDR3 comprises 16 residues. Trimming pared 4 bases from V and 2 bases from J, leaving 17 bases between. Amplification used 60 V beta primers and 13 J beta primers. Sequenced by immunoSEQ multiplex PCR; TCRdb stores in-frame clones only, minus some. Altogether fewer than 65,000 clones are present, about 89% being singletons, with the ten largest covering roughly 5.6%. Time point given: after dendritic cell vaccination, including at tumor progression/relapse. The sequencing here drew on blood, taken after dendritic cell vaccination. The rearrangement uses TRBV10-3 and TRBJ1-2; D is perhaps TRBD1 (6 bases). This TCR derives from a human donor with glioblastoma. The CDR3 nucleotides read TGTGCCATCAGTGCCCTTTTCGACAGGAGGAACTATGGCTACACCTTC. The encoded protein is CAISALFDRRNYGYTF.